The entry that follows covers one T cell receptor (beta chain) sequence. Its antigen is still unknown. These data are taken from a study of T cell clonotyping in hematopoietic cell transplantation. Findings and caveats of the study: No sorting was done, leaving CD4 and CD8 contributions mixed.

Sequencing was performed with immunoSEQ multiplex PCR; in TCRdb, only in-frame clones are kept and a portion is missing. The sample records more than 10,000 clones, around 85% being singletons. The receptor comes from a female patient in her 40s who had an allogeneic stem cell transplant from a related donor, so T cells may come from the graft donor. Some clones in this sample may be carry-over from other donors' samples. The source was PBMCs, collected 100 days after allogeneic stem cell transplant.

The CDR3 DNA reads TGTGCCATCAGCGCTAGCGGGAGGGCCACAGATACGCAGTATTTT. Amino acid sequence: CAISASGRATDTQYF. The chain is built from TRBV10-3 and TRBJ2-3; 12 bases are a match to TRBD2. V shed 6 bases, J shed 2 bases, and the junction held 3 bases outside the gene matches. This CDR3 region has 15 residues. CDR1 is ENHRY and CDR2 is SYGVKD in the germline V gene.